One and the same sample provided the 9 T cell receptor beta chains below, sequenced in a study of T cell responses to AZD1222 COVID-19 vaccine. Clones were sequenced by immunoSEQ multiplex PCR, and TCRdb holds only the in-frame ones, with some missing. The data show 130,000 to 150,000 clones, about 92% seen once. Sequencing used peripheral blood, obtained on day 0 of AZD1222 vaccination. The receptors were gathered from an adult in good health.

The V call is TRBV7-2, the J call TRBJ2-1; D remains ambiguous. V was shortened by 3 bases and J by 0 bases, with 9 bases between the two germline ends. This CDR3 spans 15 amino acids. In germline, CDR1 is SGHTA, CDR2 FQGNSA. CDR3 residues: CASSFGQSSYNEQFF. CDR3 DNA: TGTGCCAGCAGCTTTGGGCAGAGCTCCTACAATGAGCAGTTCTTC.

The chain uses TRBV27 and TRBJ1-1; D is unresolved. The CDR3 covers 14 residues. The V gene lost 5 bases and the J gene lost 6 bases, with 16 bases spanning the gap. The germline CDR1 and CDR2 sequences are MNHEY and SMNVEV (reference sequence). The CDR3 sequence: CASSPYLASPEAFF. Written as DNA, the CDR3 is TGTGCCAGCAGTCCTTACCTTGCCTCGCCTGAAGCTTTCTTT.

The rearrangement links TRBV18 to TRBJ1-2, with D hard to call. The V gene lost 2 bases and the J gene lost 2 bases, with 9 bases spanning the gap. The CDR3 has 14 residues. Germline V gene lookup returns CDR1 KGHSH and CDR2 LQKENI. The CDR3 protein is CASSPDFLNYGYTF. CDR3 sequence (DNA): TGTGCCAGCTCACCAGATTTCCTCAACTATGGCTACACCTTC.

J is TRBJ1-5 and V is TRBV12-3 or TRBV12-4, with D possibly being TRBD1 (5 bases). This CDR3 has 13 residues. Deletions cut 6 bases from V and 6 bases from J, with 12 bases between. The CDR3 DNA reads as TGTGCCAGCAGGGGGACCCCCAGTCAGCCCCAGCATTTT. As protein: CASRGTPSQPQHF.

V is TRBV5-1 and J is TRBJ2-7; 9 nucleotides match TRBD1. CDR1 and CDR2 from the germline V gene are SGHRS and YFSETQ. V lost 4 bases and J lost 4; bases outside the gene matches: 6. The CDR3 loop spans 14 amino acids. This CDR3 is CASSPRQGDYEQYF. CDR3 bases: TGCGCCAGCAGCCCAAGACAGGGGGATTACGAGCAGTACTTC.

The V call is TRBV6-1, the J call TRBJ1-5; 7 bases map to TRBD1. This CDR3 has 17 residues. V trimming: 1 base; J trimming: 0 bases; junction bases outside the gene matches: 6. Germline CDR1 reads MNHNS; CDR2 reads SASEGT. CDR3 sequence reads: CASSEERTGYSNQPQHF. The CDR3 nucleotides read TGTGCCAGCAGTGAAGAACGGACAGGTTATAGCAATCAGCCCCAGCATTTT.

The count of this clone is one. V gene TRBV19 combines with J gene TRBJ1-2; perhaps TRBD1 as D (5 bases). Germline assignment: CDR1 LNHDA and CDR2 SQIVND (reference sequence). CDR3 size: 14 residues. The V end was cut by 4 bases, the J end by 5 bases, with 14 bases between. The CDR3 DNA follows: TGTGCCAGTAGTAAGCCCCAGGGAAGGTATGGCTACACCTTC. This codes for CASSKPQGRYGYTF.

The rearrangement links TRBV7-8 to TRBJ1-5; no clear D. The V end was cut by 3 bases, the J end by 0 bases, with 6 bases between. The CDR3 runs 14 residues. Germline V gene lookup returns CDR1 SGHVS and CDR2 FQNEAQ. This CDR3 is CASSFSGSNQPQHF. The CDR3 DNA reads as TGTGCCAGCAGCTTCTCAGGTAGCAATCAGCCCCAGCATTTT.

The chain uses TRBV20-1 and TRBJ2-7; possibly TRBD1 for D (6 bases). CDR1 and CDR2 from the germline V gene are DFQATT and SNEGSKA (reference sequence). The ends were cut back, 3 bases at V and 3 bases at J, with 12 bases in the middle. This CDR3 spans 13 amino acids. CDR3 nucleotides: TGCAGTGCTAGTGGGGACACCGGCTACGAGCAGTACTTC. This codes for CSASGDTGYEQYF.